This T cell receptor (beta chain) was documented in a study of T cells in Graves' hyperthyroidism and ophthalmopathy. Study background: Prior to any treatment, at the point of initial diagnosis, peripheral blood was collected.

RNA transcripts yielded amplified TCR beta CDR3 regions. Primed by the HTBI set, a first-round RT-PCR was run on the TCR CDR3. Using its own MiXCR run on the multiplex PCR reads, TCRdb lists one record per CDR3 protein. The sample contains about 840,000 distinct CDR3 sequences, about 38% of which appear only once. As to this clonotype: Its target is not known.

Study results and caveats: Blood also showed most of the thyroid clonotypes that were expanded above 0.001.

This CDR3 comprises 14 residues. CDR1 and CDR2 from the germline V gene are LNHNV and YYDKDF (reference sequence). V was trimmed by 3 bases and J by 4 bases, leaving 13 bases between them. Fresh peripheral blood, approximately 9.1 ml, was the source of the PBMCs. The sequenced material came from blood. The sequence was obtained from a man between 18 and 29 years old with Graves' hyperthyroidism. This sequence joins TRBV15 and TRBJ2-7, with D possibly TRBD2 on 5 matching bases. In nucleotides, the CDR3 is TGTGCCACCAGCAGCCTAAGCGGTGCTTACGAGCAGTACTTC. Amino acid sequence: CATSSLSGAYEQYF.